This entry lists 6 T cell receptor beta chains sequenced from one sample in a study of blood T cells in healthy people across ages. Through a sample-barcoded 5' primer and a J-beta primer mix, a second PCR was run for 7 to 11 cycles. From the 5' RACE reads, TCRdb called clonotypes with MiXCR, one entry per CDR3 protein. The sample lists 550,000 to 750,000 distinct CDR3 sequences, around 20% occurring once. The sample was blood. Source of these receptors: an older man in good health.

Remarks on this clonotype: A junction boundary mismatches the germline segment, possibly from a read error. The gene calls are TRBV4-3 and TRBJ2-1; 12 nucleotides align to TRBD2. CDR1 and CDR2 (germline): LGHNA, YSLEER. The CDR3 is 17 amino acids. The CDR3 DNA reads TGCGCCAGCAGCCAAGATTCCGGGACTAGCGGGTACATTGAGCAGTTCTTC. Protein: CASSQDSGTSGYIEQFF.

This clonotype has just a few counts. The rearrangement links TRBV20-1 to TRBJ2-3; D may be TRBD1 (5 bases). Germline V gene data show CDR1 as DFQATT and CDR2 as SNEGSKA (reference sequence). The V end lost 2 bases, the J end lost 0 bases, and 12 bases lay between the germline ends. The CDR3 is 15 amino acids. The DNA of the CDR3 is TGCAGTGCTAGATCATCAGGGTCTAGCACAGATACGCAGTATTTT. Translating gives CSARSSGSSTDTQYF.

The table lists this clonotype with a few counts. The rearrangement joins TRBV7-9 to TRBJ2-1; D possibly corresponds to TRBD2 (6 bases). This CDR3 is 16 amino acids long. The V and J ends lost 0 bases and 0 bases respectively, with 9 bases between them. Looked up from germline, CDR1 is SEHNR and CDR2 is FQNEAQ (reference sequence). Written as DNA, the CDR3 is TGTGCCAGCAGCTTAGCGTGGCGGGACTCCTACAATGAGCAGTTCTTC. Its translation is CASSLAWRDSYNEQFF.

This clonotype was counted many times. This chain links TRBV19 with TRBJ2-7; D ambiguous. V was cut by 5 bases and J by 3 bases, with 8 bases left in between. The CDR3 loop spans 12 amino acids. Germline V CDR1 and CDR2: LNHDA, SQIVND (reference sequence). CDR3 DNA: TGTGCCAGTAGTGCCCCCTACTACGAGCAGTACTTC. As protein: CASSAPYYEQYF.

As regards this clonotype: A much larger clone differs from this one at a single base, so this may be a read error. The rearrangement uses TRBV29-1 and TRBJ1-4; 7 bases agree with TRBD1. The CDR3 contains 12 residues. Germline CDR1 reads SQVTM; CDR2 reads ANQGSEA. In DNA, the CDR3 is TGCGGCGGCACAGGGGCTAATGAAAAACTGTTTTTT. It is translated as CGGTGANEKLFF.

V and J are TRBV27 and TRBJ2-2; perhaps TRBD1 as D (6 bases). The CDR3 covers 12 residues. Germline V gene lookup returns CDR1 MNHEY and CDR2 SMNVEV (reference sequence). V was pared by 6 bases and J by 7 bases, with 9 bases between. Written as DNA, the CDR3 is TGTGCCAGCAGACAGGGTGGCGGGGAGCTGTTTTTT. As protein: CASRQGGGELFF.